This passage covers 29 T cell receptor beta chains from one sample sequenced in a study of T cells in Graves' hyperthyroidism and ophthalmopathy. What was amplified from RNA transcripts were TCR beta CDR3 regions. Initially, a first-round RT-PCR of the TCR CDR3 employed the HTBI primer set. Via MiXCR, TCRdb re-called the multiplex PCR reads, giving one row per CDR3 protein. The data show a few hundred thousand distinct CDR3 sequences, approximately 15% seen once. The sequenced material came from blood. The receptors originated from a woman between 18 and 29 years old with Graves' hyperthyroidism.

The sample holds a few counts of this clonotype. V is TRBV27 and J is TRBJ1-1; 12 nucleotides line up with TRBD1. The germline V gene has CDR1 MNHEY and CDR2 SMNVEV (reference sequence). The CDR3 totals 16 residues. J gave up 1 base and V 3 bases, and 3 bases lay outside the gene matches. CDR3 in DNA: TGTGCCAGCAGTTTGGGGACAGGGGGCCCGAACACTGAAGCTTTCTTT. Its protein product is CASSLGTGGPNTEAFF.

The genes are TRBV20-1 and TRBJ2-1, with 9 bases aligning to TRBD2. The CDR3 covers 13 residues. Germline CDR1 DFQATT, CDR2 SNEGSKA (reference sequence). The DNA for the CDR3 is TGCAGCTTTAGCGGGAGAACCCGCAATGAGCAGTTCTTC. Translating it yields CSFSGRTRNEQFF.

At least ten counts were recorded for this clonotype. The genes are TRBV2 and TRBJ1-5; perhaps TRBD1 as D (5 bases). Germline values: CDR1 SNHLY, CDR2 FYNNEI. The CDR3 loop spans 15 amino acids. V was cut by 1 base and J by 6 bases, with 13 bases left in between. The CDR3, as DNA: TGTGCCAGCAGTGAAGGGCAGGGTGTGGGTCAGCCCCAGCATTTT. This codes for CASSEGQGVGQPQHF.

This clonotype was found many times. The chain couples TRBV10-3 to TRBJ2-7; the D gene is possibly TRBD2 (5 bases). There are 14 residues in the CDR3. Trimming took off 10 bases at V and 2 bases at J, with 18 bases between the two ends. The germline V gene has CDR1 ENHRY and CDR2 SYGVKD. CDR3 nucleotide sequence: TGTGCCACCCGCACTAGGGAGTCGACCTACGAGCAGTACTTC. It translates to CATRTRESTYEQYF.

This rearrangement joins TRBV29-1 to TRBJ2-3; D remains unclear. The CDR3 consists of 11 residues. CDR1 and CDR2 from the germline V gene are SQVTM and ANQGSEA. Trimming cost V 7 bases and J 9 bases, with 14 bases left between them. The CDR3 loop reads CSGPAALTQYF. The CDR3 region has the DNA TGCAGCGGTCCGGCGGCTCTCACGCAGTATTTT.

The CDR3 DNA is TGCAGTGCAACTACACCTAACTATGGCTACACCTTC. This translates into CSATTPNYGYTF. This chain connects TRBV20-1 to TRBJ1-2, with D hard to call. There are 12 residues in the CDR3. Germline CDR1 reads DFQATT; CDR2 reads SNEGSKA (reference sequence). V lost 6 bases and J lost 0, with 8 bases in between.

This clonotype was counted ten times or more. The chain links TRBV20-1 to TRBJ1-6; 8 nucleotides agree with TRBD1. Per the germline V gene, CDR1 is DFQATT and CDR2 is SNEGSKA (reference sequence). V gave up 0 bases and J gave up 10 bases; unmatched junction bases: 5. The CDR3 runs to 14 residues. CDR3 amino acids: CSAREGQAPSPLHF. CDR3 in DNA: TGCAGTGCTAGAGAGGGACAGGCCCCGTCACCCCTCCACTTT.

The rearrangement uses TRBV7-2 and TRBJ1-5; TRBD1 might be the D (5 bases). The CDR3 is 14 amino acids. Germline V gives CDR1 SGHTA, CDR2 FQGNSA. The ends were cut back, 1 base at V and 6 bases at J, with 10 bases in the middle. The CDR3 reads CASSLGRDGQPQHF. The CDR3 DNA reads TGTGCCAGCAGCTTAGGCAGGGATGGTCAGCCCCAGCATTTT.

This clonotype occurred many times. This chain links TRBV20-1 with TRBJ2-7; D not certain. Trimming cost V 5 bases and J 2 bases, with 16 bases left between them. The CDR3 length is 14 residues. Germline lookup yields CDR1 DFQATT and CDR2 SNEGSKA (reference sequence). This CDR3 is CSAATYVGAYEQYF. DNA for the CDR3: TGCAGTGCTGCGACCTACGTCGGAGCCTACGAGCAGTACTTC.

This clonotype was seen a handful of times. V is TRBV6-1 and J is TRBJ2-4, with D possibly TRBD1 on 5 matching bases. V was trimmed by 5 bases and J by 2 bases, leaving 13 bases between them. The germline CDR1 and CDR2 sequences are MNHNS and SASEGT. The CDR3 is 15 residues long. The CDR3: CASSQQRTTKNIQYF. The CDR3 DNA sequence: TGTGCCAGCAGTCAACAGAGGACAACCAAAAACATTCAGTACTTC.

As for this clonotype: An end of the junction does not agree with germline; a read error may underlie this. The V and J genes are TRBV2 and TRBJ2-4; D ambiguous. This CDR3 spans 15 amino acids. Germline CDR1 is SNHLY and CDR2 is FYNNEI. Here the CDR3 reads CTSSDASLAKNIQYF. DNA for the CDR3: TGTACCAGCAGTGATGCCAGCCTAGCCAAAAACATTCAGTACTTC.

This clonotype was recorded many times. Since a much larger clone is just one base distant, this may be a read error. The V call is TRBV7-2, the J call TRBJ2-7, with no clear D. V lost 4 bases and J lost 2, with 3 bases in between. The CDR3 consists of 11 residues. Looked up from germline, CDR1 is SGHTA and CDR2 is FQGNSA. Written as DNA, the CDR3 is TGTGCCAGCAGCTCAGCCTACGAGCAGTACTTC. Translated, it gives CASSSAYEQYF.

The gene calls are TRBV5-1 and TRBJ2-3; D is tentatively TRBD1 or TRBD2 (5 bases each). V gave up 3 bases and J gave up 11 bases, with 13 bases separating them. This CDR3 region has 12 residues. Germline V gene sequence: CDR1 SGHRS, CDR2 YFSETQ. DNA of the CDR3: TGCGCCAGCAGCTGGGGAGAGGGGAAGCAGTATTTT. Encoded protein: CASSWGEGKQYF. Based on the CDR3 plus reference TRBV5-1 and TRBJ2-3, the full variable domain is KAGVTQTPRYLIKTRGQQVTLSCSPISGHRSVSWYQQTPGQGLQFLFEYFSETQRNKGNFPGRFSGRQFSNSRSEMNVSTLELGDSALYLCASSWGEGKQYFGPGTRLTVL.

The V call is TRBV4-1, the J call TRBJ2-7, with D maybe TRBD1 (5 bases). CDR3 size: 14 residues. V was shortened by 3 bases and J by 2 bases, with 11 bases between the two germline ends. Germline V gene data show CDR1 as MGHRA and CDR2 as YSYEKL. The CDR3 loop reads CASSQTDVPYEQYF. The CDR3 coding sequence is TGCGCCAGCAGCCAGACAGACGTACCCTACGAGCAGTACTTC.

Many counts were recorded for this clonotype. The V call is TRBV5-6, the J call TRBJ1-5, with D unclear. Germline V lookup: CDR1 SGHDT, CDR2 YYEEEE. CDR3 length: 16 residues. V was pared by 0 bases and J by 4 bases, with 14 bases between. This CDR3 reads CASSLGPMGGNQPQHF. Written as DNA, the CDR3 is TGTGCCAGCAGCTTGGGTCCTATGGGCGGGAATCAGCCCCAGCATTTT.

This clonotype was counted ten times or more. The gene calls are TRBV20-1 and TRBJ2-7; D call uncertain. Trimming took 3 bases from V and 5 from J, leaving 11 bases between them. Germline values: CDR1 DFQATT, CDR2 SNEGSKA (reference sequence). CDR3 length: 12 amino acids. CDR3 sequence (DNA): TGCAGTGCTAGTCGGATCCTCAACGAGCAGTACTTC. Its translation: CSASRILNEQYF.

This clonotype has at least ten counts. The CDR3 region is CASSFTGTAPSGRYNEQFF. In DNA form, the CDR3 reads TGTGCCAGCAGCTTCACCGGGACAGCTCCTAGCGGGCGATACAATGAGCAGTTCTTC. The rearrangement links TRBV7-3 to TRBJ2-1; maybe TRBD2 (8 bases). V was pared by 3 bases and J by 4 bases, with 25 bases between. There are 19 residues in the CDR3. Germline V gene lookup returns CDR1 SGHTA and CDR2 FQGTGA.

This clonotype was counted many times. The chain is built from TRBV19 and TRBJ2-6; D gene unclear. V lost 5 bases and J lost 2, with 1 base in between. CDR3 length: 12 residues. CDR1 LNHDA and CDR2 SQIVND come from the germline V gene (reference sequence). The CDR3 DNA reads as TGTGCCAGTAGTGCTGGGGCCAACGTCCTGACTTTC. Its translation: CASSAGANVLTF.

This clonotype was recorded many times. The V and J genes are TRBV5-1 and TRBJ2-1; TRBD2 matches 8 bases. The CDR3 sequence is 16 residues long. V shed 2 bases and J 5 bases; nucleotides not matched to a gene: 9. Germline V gives CDR1 SGHRS, CDR2 YFSETQ. This CDR3 is CASSFPLAGAHNEQFF. The CDR3 DNA reads TGCGCCAGCAGCTTCCCCCTAGCGGGTGCTCACAATGAGCAGTTCTTC.

Concerning this clonotype: This may be a read error, as it is one base from a much larger clone. This CDR3 reads CASSPGIYGENIQYF. The CDR3 nucleotides read TGTGCCAGCAGCCCAGGGATCTATGGGGAAAACATTCAGTACTTC. The V and J genes are TRBV7-2 and TRBJ2-4, with a weak D call TRBD1 (5 bases). Per germline, CDR1 SGHTA and CDR2 FQGNSA. The CDR3 length is 15 residues. V was trimmed by 5 bases and J by 5 bases, leaving 16 bases between them. The variable domain in full, completed from reference TRBV7-2 and TRBJ2-4, reads GAGVSQSPSNKVTEKGKDVELRCDPISGHTALYWYRQSLGQGLEFLIYFQGNSAPDKSGLPSDRFSAERTGGSVSTLTIQRTQQEDSAVYLCASSPGIYGENIQYFGAGTRLSVL.

This clonotype was observed many times. The V and J genes are TRBV3-1 and TRBJ2-7; 8 positions agree with TRBD2. The germline CDR1 and CDR2 sequences are LGHDT and YNNKEL (reference sequence). The CDR3 contains 16 residues. The V segment lost 0 bases and the J segment 4 bases; nucleotides outside the gene matches: 8. For the CDR3, the DNA is TGTGCCAGCAGCCAAGATTTAGTAGCGGGATCATACGAGCAGTACTTC. Translation gives CASSQDLVAGSYEQYF.

The CDR3, as DNA: TGCGCCAGCAGCTCTTCCCGGGACAGGGGTTCTACTGGGGCCAACGTCCTGACTTTC. Amino acid sequence: CASSSSRDRGSTGANVLTF. The rearrangement joins TRBV4-1 to TRBJ2-6; TRBD1 agrees at 10 bases. J lost 2 bases, V lost 5 bases, and 12 bases had no gene match. Germline CDR1 is MGHRA and CDR2 is YSYEKL. This CDR3 is built from 19 residues.

V and J are TRBV29-1 and TRBJ2-7, with TRBD2 as a possible D gene (6 bases). V lost 5 bases and J 7 bases, leaving 12 bases between the germline ends. The CDR3 has 11 residues. CDR1 is SQVTM, CDR2 ANQGSEA, per germline. Here the CDR3 DNA reads TGCAGCGTTCTGGGGAGGCGGGAGCAGTACTTC. Its protein is CSVLGRREQYF.

This clonotype was detected many times. The V and J genes are TRBV2 and TRBJ2-7; D is tentatively TRBD1 or TRBD2 (5 bases each). Germline loops: CDR1 SNHLY, CDR2 FYNNEI. CDR3 length: 13 residues. V lost 1 base to trimming and J lost 13 bases, with 17 bases between them. This chain's CDR3 is CASSEGEQGRVYF. In DNA form, the CDR3 reads TGTGCCAGCAGTGAAGGGGAGCAGGGCCGGGTCTACTTC.

This chain joins TRBV28 and TRBJ1-2; the match to TRBD1 covers 7 bases. Germline lookup yields CDR1 MDHEN and CDR2 SYDVKM. V lost 6 bases and J lost 4; bases outside the gene matches: 5. The CDR3 totals 13 residues. The CDR3 loop is CASSRGAFYGYTF. CDR3 sequence (DNA): TGTGCCAGCAGCAGGGGGGCCTTCTATGGCTACACCTTC.

This clonotype was seen repeatedly, ten times or more. J is TRBJ2-7 and V is TRBV11-2, with D uncertain. Trimming took 9 bases from V and 7 from J, leaving 16 bases between them. The germline V gene encodes CDR1 SGHAT and CDR2 FQNNGV. The CDR3 spans 12 residues. The CDR3 nucleotides are TGTGCCAGTACTCGGTACAGTCAAGAGCAGTACTTC. Translation: CASTRYSQEQYF. Variable domain in full (rest from reference TRBV11-2 and TRBJ2-7): EAGVAQSPRYKIIEKRQSVAFWCNPISGHATLYWYQQILGQGPKLLIQFQNNGVVDDSQLPKDRFSAERLKGVDSTLKIQPAKLEDSAVYLCASTRYSQEQYFGPGTRLTVT.

The table lists this clonotype with many counts. The rearrangement uses TRBV12-3 or TRBV12-4 and TRBJ1-4; no definite D call. CDR3 length equals 13 residues. V lost 7 bases to trimming and J lost 3 bases, with 9 bases between them. DNA of the CDR3: TGTGCCAGCAAATGGGGAGCTAATGAAAAACTGTTTTTT. Encoded protein: CASKWGANEKLFF.

The chain combines TRBV10-3 with TRBJ2-4, with TRBD1 identical over 8 bases. The trim removed 6 bases at V and 6 bases at J, leaving 7 bases unmatched. Germline loops: CDR1 ENHRY, CDR2 SYGVKD. This CDR3 has 14 amino acids. CDR3 sequence (DNA): TGTGCCATCAGGGCAGGGGGCGGAGGAAACATTCAGTACTTC. It is translated as CAIRAGGGGNIQYF.

This clonotype came up many times. J is TRBJ2-1 and V is TRBV7-3, with D possibly being TRBD2 (5 bases). From germline, CDR1 is SGHTA and CDR2 FQGTGA. The CDR3 is 14 residues long. The V end lost 9 bases, the J end lost 0 bases, and 12 bases lay between the germline ends. CDR3 loop: CAREGRSSYNEQFF. CDR3 sequence (DNA): TGTGCCAGAGAGGGCCGGAGCTCCTACAATGAGCAGTTCTTC. Using reference TRBV7-3 and TRBJ2-1 for the parts outside the CDR3, the full variable domain is GAGVSQTPSNKVTEKGKYVELRCDPISGHTALYWYRQSLGQGPEFLIYFQGTGAADDSGLPNDRFFAVRPEGSVSTLKIQRTERGDSAVYLCAREGRSSYNEQFFGPGTRLTVL.